The rows below give T cell receptor beta chains drawn from one sample of a study of blood T cell repertoires in COVID-19. Profiled with immunoSEQ multiplex PCR; TCRdb holds only in-frame clones, not every one. The repertoire holds about 260,000 clones, with 85% as singletons. The source material was peripheral blood. These receptors were taken from a human donor in a cohort sampled during active COVID-19. Both conserved end residues are part of each CDR3. Each record gives: J gene, V gene, D gene, clone size, CDR3 DNA, CDR3 protein. A D gene is named only where the DNA matches it firmly. Size is stated for part of the rows, as once, few or many counts, or as a class when the clone is expanded.

TRBJ2-5	TRBV5-5	TRBD2	.	TGTGCCAGCAGCTTCCTGGGGGGGGTGGAGACCCAGTACTTC	CASSFLGGVETQYF
TRBJ2-1	TRBV7-8	TRBD2	.	TGTGCCAGCAGGATTCTAGCGGGACGGACCTACAATGAGCAGTTCTTC	CASRILAGRTYNEQFF
TRBJ1-1	TRBV12-3/TRBV12-4	.	.	TGTGCCAGCACCCGGAGTGCGCACACTGAAGCTTTCTTT	CASTRSAHTEAFF
TRBJ2-2	TRBV10-2	.	.	TGCGCTACCGAACTGACAGGACTGAACACCGGGGAGCTGTTTTTT	CATELTGLNTGELFF
TRBJ2-3	TRBV10-3	TRBD1	.	TGTGCCATCAACCCGGGACAGGGGACAGATACGCAGTATTTT	CAINPGQGTDTQYF
TRBJ1-6	TRBV2	TRBD1	.	TGTGCCAGCAGTCTAGACAGGGGTGGTAATTCACCCCTCCACTTT	CASSLDRGGNSPLHF
TRBJ1-3	TRBV7-8	.	.	TGTGCCAGCAGCTTAGCTAGACAGTTCTCTGGAAACACCATATATTTT	CASSLARQFSGNTIYF
TRBJ2-3	TRBV7-9	.	.	TGTGCCAGCAGCCCCAAGGCCCGACTAAAGGATACGCAGTATTTT	CASSPKARLKDTQYF
TRBJ1-1	TRBV7-6	TRBD1	few	TGTGCCAGCAGCTTACAGGGGGCAGGGGACACTGAAGCTTTCTTT	CASSLQGAGDTEAFF
TRBJ1-1	TRBV24-1	.	once	TGTGCCACCAGTGAAAATGGGAGGGAAGCTTTCTTT	CATSENGREAFF
TRBJ2-1	TRBV19	TRBD1	.	TGTGCCAGTAGACCGGGACAGGTTATCGGGGTTGAGCAGTTCTTC	CASRPGQVIGVEQFF
TRBJ2-2	TRBV6-5	.	.	TGTGCCAGCAGCTACCTAGCATCTCACACCGGGGAGCTGTTTTTT	CASSYLASHTGELFF
TRBJ2-3	TRBV5-5	TRBD2	.	TGTGCCAGCAGGCCGACTAGCGGCCGCACAGATACGCAGTATTTT	CASRPTSGRTDTQYF
TRBJ2-7	TRBV27	TRBD1	.	TGTGCCAGCAGTTCACCAAGGACAGGGGGTACCTACGAGCAGTACTTC	CASSSPRTGGTYEQYF
TRBJ2-7	TRBV28	.	.	TGTGCCAGCATTCCAGGGGAGGGCTCCTACGAGCAGTACTTC	CASIPGEGSYEQYF
TRBJ2-3	TRBV7-6	TRBD2	.	TGTGCCAGCAGCTTAGCGGCGGGACTAGCGGGTTCAGATACGCAGTATTTT	CASSLAAGLAGSDTQYF
TRBJ1-1	TRBV11-2	TRBD1	many	TGTGCCAGCAGCTCCATCAGGGGGCCCACCGACACTGAAGCTTTCTTT	CASSSIRGPTDTEAFF
TRBJ2-6	TRBV2	TRBD1	.	TGTGCCAGCAGCCCGAGCGGGACAGGGAACTCTGGGGCCAACGTCCTGACTTTC	CASSPSGTGNSGANVLTF
TRBJ2-7	TRBV9	TRBD2	.	TGTGCCAGCAGCGCCGGATCTGGGACTAGCATCCACGAGCAGTACTTC	CASSAGSGTSIHEQYF
TRBJ2-5	TRBV15	.	once	TGTGCCACCAGCAGAGATGACAGCCTCCAAGAGACCCAGTACTTC	CATSRDDSLQETQYF
TRBJ1-1	TRBV18	.	.	TGTGCCAGCTCAATAATCGGGAACACTGAAGCTTTCTTT	CASSIIGNTEAFF
TRBJ1-1	TRBV29-1	.	.	TGCAGCGTTGTTAGGACAGTGAACACTGAAGCTTTCTTT	CSVVRTVNTEAFF
TRBJ1-4	TRBV28	TRBD1	.	TGTGCCAGCAGCCGCGGGGACAGGGGGCGAAAACTGTTTTTT	CASSRGDRGRKLFF
TRBJ2-7	TRBV6-5	.	.	TGTGCCAGCAGTTACCCTTTTCCTCCCTACGAGCAGTACTTC	CASSYPFPPYEQYF
TRBJ1-1	TRBV5-1	.	.	TGCGCCAGCAGCCTGGAGGACCCATGGGCACGGAGGGGCACTGAAGCTTTCTTT	CASSLEDPWARRGTEAFF
TRBJ1-5	TRBV27	.	.	TGTGCCAGCAGTTTATCCCGACAGAATCAGCCCCAGCATTTT	CASSLSRQNQPQHF
TRBJ2-6	TRBV4-1	.	.	TGCGCCAGCAGCCCGACCGGGACTTCCGGGGCCAACGTCCTGACTTTC	CASSPTGTSGANVLTF
TRBJ2-1	TRBV7-6	TRBD2	few	TGTGCCAGCAGCGAGGGGTTCAGCGGGAGGGCCGGTAATGAGCAGTTCTTC	CASSEGFSGRAGNEQFF
TRBJ2-3	TRBV10-1	.	.	TGCGCCAGCAGTGAGTCGAACCCTAGAACAGATACGCAGTATTTT	CASSESNPRTDTQYF
TRBJ2-7	TRBV2	TRBD2	.	TGTGCCAGCAAGTTCGGGACTACCTACGAGCAGTACTTC	CASKFGTTYEQYF
TRBJ1-3	TRBV3-1/TRBV3-2	.	.	TGTGCCAGCAGCAGGACTCCACGAAGGAACACCATATATTTT	CASSRTPRRNTIYF
TRBJ1-3	TRBV6-5	.	.	TGTGCCAGCACTGCGACAGGATCTGGAAACACCATATATTTT	CASTATGSGNTIYF
TRBJ2-5	TRBV6-5	.	.	TGTGCCAGCAGTCGGGTCGGAGAGACCCAGTACTTC	CASSRVGETQYF
TRBJ1-2	TRBV5-1	TRBD1	.	TGCGCCAGCAGCTTCCAGGGGGACAACTATGGCTACACCTTC	CASSFQGDNYGYTF
TRBJ1-4	TRBV7-9	.	once	TGTGCCAGCAGCTTAGCCGCTAATGAAAAACTGTTTTTT	CASSLAANEKLFF